Listed below are T cell receptor beta chains from one sample, sequenced in a study of spatial heterogeneity in lung cancer. TCRdb fed the 5' RACE reads into MiXCR, producing one record per CDR3 protein. The sample lists some 3,000 distinct CDR3 sequences, roughly a quarter occurring once. The sample consisted of lung tumor tissue, taken at surgery. The receptors here all came from a female donor with early-stage non-small cell lung cancer. Each CDR3 is given with its conserved first and last residue. D genes are given only for firm matches. Clone size is given for some rows only: seen once, a few or many times, or a class if the clone is expanded.

D: .
V: TRBV24-1
J: TRBJ2-5
size: few
DNA: TGTGCCACCAGTGATTTGGACAGGAAAGAGACCCAGTACTTC
CDR3: CATSDLDRKETQYF

D: .
V: TRBV28
J: TRBJ1-1
size: large
DNA: TGTGCCAGCAGCCTATCCAGGGGATCGACTGAAGCTTTCTTT
CDR3: CASSLSRGSTEAFF

D: .
V: TRBV6-5
J: TRBJ2-3
size: many
DNA: TGTGCCAGTGCTGCGGGGGCCGGTGGGGATACGCAGTATTTT
CDR3: CASAAGAGGDTQYF

D: .
V: TRBV10-3
J: TRBJ1-1
size: few
DNA: TGTGCCATCAGAGACCCCCAAATCACTGAAGCTTTCTTT
CDR3: CAIRDPQITEAFF

D: TRBD1
V: TRBV23-1
J: TRBJ2-7
size: medium-sized
DNA: TGCGCCAGCAGTCATCCACCAGGACAGGGTTATTTCCACGAGCAGTACTTC
CDR3: CASSHPPGQGYFHEQYF

D: .
V: TRBV11-2
J: TRBJ2-5
size: .
DNA: TGTGCCAGCAGCCGCCAAGTTATGGAGACCCAGTACTTC
CDR3: CASSRQVMETQYF

D: .
V: TRBV24-1
J: TRBJ2-7
size: .
DNA: TGTGCCACCAGTGACCCGGGCAGGGGCTCCTACGAGCAGTACTTC
CDR3: CATSDPGRGSYEQYF

D: .
V: TRBV5-6
J: TRBJ1-1
size: medium-sized
DNA: TGTGCCAGCAGCTTGGTGATGGGAACTGAAGCTTTCTTT
CDR3: CASSLVMGTEAFF

D: TRBD1
V: TRBV9
J: TRBJ2-2
size: .
DNA: TGTGCCAGCAGCGTAGGGGTCGGGGGACAGGGATCCACCGGGGAGCTGTTTTTT
CDR3: CASSVGVGGQGSTGELFF

D: TRBD2
V: TRBV11-2
J: TRBJ2-5
size: .
DNA: TGTGCCAGCAGCTCCCGTCTGCGGGGGGAGGTGACCCAGTACTTC
CDR3: CASSSRLRGEVTQYF

D: .
V: TRBV2
J: TRBJ2-7
size: medium-sized
DNA: TGTGCCAGCAGTGGCGTCGGCGGACGGACCTACGAGCAGTACTTC
CDR3: CASSGVGGRTYEQYF

D: .
V: TRBV10-2
J: TRBJ2-5
size: .
DNA: TGCGCCAGCAGTGAGTCGAAGTTTGAGACCCAGTACTTC
CDR3: CASSESKFETQYF

D: .
V: TRBV12-3/TRBV12-4
J: TRBJ2-4
size: medium-sized
DNA: TGTGCCAGCAGTGCAGGGACTGGTTGGGGTTGGGACATTCAGTACTTC
CDR3: CASSAGTGWGWDIQYF

D: .
V: TRBV20-1
J: TRBJ1-5
size: many
DNA: TGCAGTGCTAGAGTTGGCGGCCTCAATCAGCCCCAGCATTTT
CDR3: CSARVGGLNQPQHF

D: TRBD2
V: TRBV7-3
J: TRBJ2-1
size: .
DNA: TGTGCCAGCAGCCCCTCAGCGGGAGGAGCTTACAATGAGCAGTTCTTC
CDR3: CASSPSAGGAYNEQFF

D: .
V: TRBV11-2
J: TRBJ2-5
size: large
DNA: TGTGCCAGCAGCTCCCGCCGGGCTCAAGAGACCCAGTACTTC
CDR3: CASSSRRAQETQYF

D: .
V: TRBV28
J: TRBJ1-1
size: many
DNA: TGTGCCAGCAGTTTTGAGGTAACTGAAGCTTTCTTT
CDR3: CASSFEVTEAFF

D: TRBD2
V: TRBV29-1
J: TRBJ2-1
size: few
DNA: TGCAGCGTTGACCTCTCCGGGACTAGCGGCTACAATGAGCAGTTCTTC
CDR3: CSVDLSGTSGYNEQFF

D: .
V: TRBV4-2
J: TRBJ1-1
size: large
DNA: TGTGCCAGCAGCCAAGATATCAGTTCCACTACTGAAGCTTTCTTT
CDR3: CASSQDISSTTEAFF

D: .
V: TRBV20-1
J: TRBJ1-5
size: .
DNA: TGCAGTGCTAGAGCGCAGGAGGGGCTTAGCAATCAGCCCCAGCATTTT
CDR3: CSARAQEGLSNQPQHF

D: TRBD2
V: TRBV9
J: TRBJ2-1
size: large
DNA: TGTGCCAGCAGCGTAAGCCTAGCGGGACCCCAGCAGTTCTTC
CDR3: CASSVSLAGPQQFF

D: TRBD1
V: TRBV18
J: TRBJ2-7
size: many
DNA: TGTGCCAGCTCAACACCGGGACAGGGCCACGAGCAGTACTTC
CDR3: CASSTPGQGHEQYF

D: TRBD1
V: TRBV2
J: TRBJ2-1
size: medium-sized
DNA: TGTGCCAGCAGTGTAGAACAGGGGGACAATGAGCAGTTCTTC
CDR3: CASSVEQGDNEQFF

D: .
V: TRBV5-1
J: TRBJ2-7
size: medium-sized
DNA: TGCGCCAGCAGTCTCGACAGGACGGGTGAGCAGTACTTC
CDR3: CASSLDRTGEQYF

D: TRBD1
V: TRBV29-1
J: TRBJ2-5
size: medium-sized
DNA: TGCAGCGTTGGGACAGGGGCAGAGACCCAGTACTTC
CDR3: CSVGTGAETQYF

D: .
V: TRBV7-9
J: TRBJ1-1
size: .
DNA: TGTGCCAGCAGCCTGAGGGGTGCTGAAGCTTTCTTT
CDR3: CASSLRGAEAFF

D: TRBD2
V: TRBV20-1
J: TRBJ2-7
size: .
DNA: TGCAGTGCTAGAAGGGCGGGAGCAGCCTACGAGCAGTACTTC
CDR3: CSARRAGAAYEQYF

D: .
V: TRBV4-3
J: TRBJ2-6
size: .
DNA: TGCGCCAGCAGCCAAGATGGGGGGACTGGGGCCAACGTCCTGACTTTC
CDR3: CASSQDGGTGANVLTF

D: TRBD1
V: TRBV7-8
J: TRBJ2-2
size: .
DNA: TGTGCCAGCGAGGGGACAGGGACGAACACCGGGGAGCTGTTTTTT
CDR3: CASEGTGTNTGELFF

D: .
V: TRBV12-3/TRBV12-4
J: TRBJ2-2
size: few
DNA: TGTGCCAGCAGTTACACCGGGACCCTCACCGGGGAGCTGTTTTTT
CDR3: CASSYTGTLTGELFF

D: .
V: TRBV29-1
J: TRBJ2-3
size: .
DNA: TGCAGCGTCCGGGCAGATACGCAGTATTTT
CDR3: CSVRADTQYF

D: .
V: TRBV7-9
J: TRBJ2-7
size: medium-sized
DNA: TGTGCCAGCAGCTTAGAGGGGTACTCCTACGAGCAGTACTTC
CDR3: CASSLEGYSYEQYF

D: TRBD2
V: TRBV2
J: TRBJ2-2
size: many
DNA: TGTGCCAGCAAAACGGGAGGGCCGACCGGGGAGCTGTTTTTT
CDR3: CASKTGGPTGELFF

D: .
V: TRBV20-1
J: TRBJ2-1
size: once
DNA: TGCAGTGCGCGGAAGTCGATCAATGAGCAGTTCTTC
CDR3: CSARKSINEQFF

D: .
V: TRBV12-3/TRBV12-4
J: TRBJ2-1
size: .
DNA: TGTGCCAGCAGTCTTGTGGGGTACAATGAGCAGTTCTTC
CDR3: CASSLVGYNEQFF

D: TRBD1
V: TRBV19
J: TRBJ2-3
size: .
DNA: TGTGCCAGTAGTATCCCGGGACAGGGGGATACGCAGTATTTT
CDR3: CASSIPGQGDTQYF

D: TRBD2
V: TRBV2
J: TRBJ2-7
size: medium-sized
DNA: TGTGCCAGCAGGGCCTTGGGCCCATCCGTGGCGGGAGTAGCCGAGCAGTACTTC
CDR3: CASRALGPSVAGVAEQYF

D: .
V: TRBV28
J: TRBJ2-5
size: .
DNA: TGTGCCAGCAGTTTAATAACACCCGCAGAGACCCAGTACTTC
CDR3: CASSLITPAETQYF

D: .
V: TRBV6-2/TRBV6-3
J: TRBJ2-1
size: .
DNA: TGTGCCACCTCCAGAGAAAGCTCCTACAATGAGCAGTTCTTC
CDR3: CATSRESSYNEQFF

D: .
V: TRBV27
J: TRBJ1-4
size: large
DNA: TGTGCCAGCAGGCCGGGGCGGAATAATGAAAAACTGTTTTTT
CDR3: CASRPGRNNEKLFF

D: .
V: TRBV11-2
J: TRBJ2-7
size: few
DNA: TGTGCCAGCAGGGATCCCTCAGGATCAGAAAACTACGAGCAGTACTTC
CDR3: CASRDPSGSENYEQYF

D: .
V: TRBV4-1
J: TRBJ2-3
size: few
DNA: TGCGCCAGCAGCCAAAGTAAGGTTTCAGATACGCAGTATTTT
CDR3: CASSQSKVSDTQYF

D: .
V: TRBV3-1
J: TRBJ1-2
size: few
DNA: TGTGCCAGCAGCCGGGATGGACAGTCATATGGCTACACCTTC
CDR3: CASSRDGQSYGYTF

D: TRBD1
V: TRBV11-3
J: TRBJ2-7
size: .
DNA: TGTGCCAGCAGCTTGGGACAGAGCTCCTACGAGCAGTACTTC
CDR3: CASSLGQSSYEQYF

D: .
V: TRBV5-1
J: TRBJ2-5
size: few
DNA: TGCGCCAGCAGCTTGGGAATCGGGCAGGGTTTGAAGACCCAGTACTTC
CDR3: CASSLGIGQGLKTQYF

D: .
V: TRBV9
J: TRBJ2-1
size: .
DNA: TGTGCCAGCACCCCCGGGCCCCAGATCAATGAGCAGTTCTTC
CDR3: CASTPGPQINEQFF

D: .
V: TRBV5-4
J: TRBJ2-1
size: medium-sized
DNA: TGTGCCAGCAGCTCCGGAGGAACAGGGTCTCTCAATGAGCAGTTCTTC
CDR3: CASSSGGTGSLNEQFF

D: TRBD2
V: TRBV5-1
J: TRBJ2-1
size: .
DNA: TGCGCCAGCAGCTTGGCTAGCGGGTCGAACAATGAGCAGTTCTTC
CDR3: CASSLASGSNNEQFF

D: .
V: TRBV5-4
J: TRBJ2-3
size: few
DNA: TGTGCCAGCAGCTCATCTAGCACAGATACGCAGTATTTT
CDR3: CASSSSSTDTQYF

D: .
V: TRBV18
J: TRBJ1-5
size: few
DNA: TGTGCCAGCTCACCTTCGGGAGGGTCCTCTGGGGCCCAGCATTTT
CDR3: CASSPSGGSSGAQHF

D: .
V: TRBV7-9
J: TRBJ1-3
size: .
DNA: TGTGCCAGCAGCTTAGCGGGCAGAATCCACTCTGGAAACACCATATATTTT
CDR3: CASSLAGRIHSGNTIYF

D: .
V: TRBV7-2
J: TRBJ2-2
size: .
DNA: TGTGCCAGCAGCTTAGACAGGCCACCGAACACCGGGGAGCTGTTTTTT
CDR3: CASSLDRPPNTGELFF

D: .
V: TRBV7-2
J: TRBJ2-3
size: medium-sized
DNA: TGTGCCAGCAGCTTTACGGACCCTAGCACAGATACGCAGTATTTT
CDR3: CASSFTDPSTDTQYF

D: .
V: TRBV11-2
J: TRBJ2-2
size: .
DNA: TGTGCCAGCGCCCGGAAGTGGAACGGGGAGCTGTTTTTT
CDR3: CASARKWNGELFF

D: .
V: TRBV5-8
J: TRBJ2-5
size: .
DNA: TGTGCCAGCAGCTCGTTTAAAGAGACCCAGTACTTC
CDR3: CASSSFKETQYF

D: TRBD1
V: TRBV28
J: TRBJ1-5
size: .
DNA: TGTGCCAGCAGCTCAGGGGGTTTTCAGCCCCAGCATTTT
CDR3: CASSSGGFQPQHF

D: .
V: TRBV12-3/TRBV12-4
J: TRBJ2-4
size: .
DNA: TGTGCCAGCAGTAACAACAGGGAAAACATTCAGTACTTC
CDR3: CASSNNRENIQYF

D: .
V: TRBV2
J: TRBJ2-1
size: .
DNA: TGTGCCAGCAGTGAACACGGACAGACTACCTACAATGAGCAGTTCTTC
CDR3: CASSEHGQTTYNEQFF

D: .
V: TRBV12-5
J: TRBJ1-6
size: many
DNA: TGCCCCAGGCCACCCCTCCACTTT
CDR3: CPRPPLHF

D: .
V: TRBV4-1
J: TRBJ2-7
size: .
DNA: TGCGCCAGCAGCCTAGGGCCAACGGCCTCCTACGAGCAGTACTTC
CDR3: CASSLGPTASYEQYF